This T cell receptor (beta chain) was captured in a study of neurological immune-mediated disorders. General study findings and limits: The expanded clones of different subjects shared no CDR3 amino acid sequences (suggesting private repertoires in all groups).

Germline lookup yields CDR1 DFQATT and CDR2 SNEGSKA (reference sequence). The V end lost 3 bases, the J end lost 3 bases, and 13 bases lay between the germline ends. The CDR3 loop spans 14 amino acids. The time point was: longitudinal time-point 1 (baseline). TCRdb reanalysed the 5' RACE reads using MiXCR and keeps one entry per CDR3 protein. The repertoire has some 37,000 distinct CDR3 sequences, 3% to 3.5% of them found once; the top ten carry about 8%. This clonotype has at least ten counts. The target antigen is unknown. The material sequenced was PBMCs. The receptor comes from a woman in her sixties or seventies with multiple sclerosis. The chain is built from TRBV20-1 and TRBJ2-3, with D perhaps matching TRBD1 or TRBD2 (6 bases each). CDR3: CSASLGGSTDTQYF. The CDR3 nucleotides are TGCAGTGCTAGTTTAGGGGGGTCGACAGATACGCAGTATTTT.